The subject of this entry is one T cell receptor (beta chain). What it binds is unknown. The data were taken from a study of memory CD4+ T cells and cytomegalovirus serostatus. Overall study context: This sample comes from healthy Belgian adults, 9 CMV seropositive, roughly 22 seronegative.

Single viable CD3+CD4+CD8-CD45RO+ cells were sorted as the memory CD4+ T cells. Findings and limits, study-wide: Each of 67 CMV-associated TCRbeta sequences occurred in one to five individuals. Suggested: most of the CMV-linked TCR signature lies in CD4+ memory cells.

Measured with immunoSEQ multiplex PCR; TCRdb has only the in-frame clones, and not every one. The table records 85,000 to 100,000 clones, 75% to 90% of them present only once. Material for sequencing was memory CD4+ T cells from blood. The TCR was taken from an adult in good health and CMV-seropositive.

The chain's CDR3 is CASSLVFAASGELFF. CDR3 DNA: TGTGCCAGCAGCTTAGTTTTCGCTGCAAGCGGGGAGCTGTTTTTT. The chain is built from TRBV7-2 and TRBJ2-2; unclear D gene. Germline V gene lookup returns CDR1 SGHTA and CDR2 FQGNSA. CDR3 length equals 15 residues. V lost 1 base, J lost 7 bases, and 13 bases lay in between.